This TCR beta chain emerged from a study of CD8 T cells in ankylosing spondylitis. Study results and limitations: Seemingly distinctive of ankylosing spondylitis blood was a TCR beta motif formed by eight highly homologous variants.

This CDR3 is 16 amino acids long. The germline V gene encodes CDR1 MNHEY and CDR2 SVGAGI. Losses at the gene ends were 4 bases for V and 0 bases for J; bases not matched to a gene: 3. A word on this clonotype: Its antigen is unidentified.

TCRdb re-analysed the 5' RACE reads in MiXCR, keeping a single row per CDR3 protein. The data show 200,000 to 250,000 distinct CDR3 sequences, about 6.7% seen once. This chain connects TRBV6-5 to TRBJ1-5; TRBD1 matches 10 bases. This sequence originates from a male donor with ankylosing spondylitis. Sequenced material: blood, either unsorted or a sorted T cell fraction (not recorded which). CDR3 coding DNA: TGTGCCAGCAGTTTTCGGGACAGGGGTAGCAATCAGCCCCAGCATTTT. Translating it yields CASSFRDRGSNQPQHF.